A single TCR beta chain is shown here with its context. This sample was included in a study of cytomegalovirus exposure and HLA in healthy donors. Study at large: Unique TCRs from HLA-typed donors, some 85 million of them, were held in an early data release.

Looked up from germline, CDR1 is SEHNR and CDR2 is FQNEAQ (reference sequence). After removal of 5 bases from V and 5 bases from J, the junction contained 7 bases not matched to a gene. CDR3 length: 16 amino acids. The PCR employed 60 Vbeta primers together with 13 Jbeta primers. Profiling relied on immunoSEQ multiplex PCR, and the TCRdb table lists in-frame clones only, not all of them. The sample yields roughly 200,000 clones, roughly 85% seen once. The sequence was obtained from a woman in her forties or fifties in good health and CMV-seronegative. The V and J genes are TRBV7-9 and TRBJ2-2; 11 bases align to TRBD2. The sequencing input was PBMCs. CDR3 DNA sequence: TGTGCCAGCAGCCCCACTAGCGGGAGAGATACCGGGGAGCTGTTTTTT. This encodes CASSPTSGRDTGELFF. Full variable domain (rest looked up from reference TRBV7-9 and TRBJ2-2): DTGVSQNPRHKITKRGQNVTFRCDPISEHNRLYWYRQTLGQGPEFLTYFQNEAQLEKSRLLSDRFSAERPKGSFSTLEIQRTEQGDSAMYLCASSPTSGRDTGELFFGEGSRLTVL.